What follows are 26 T cell receptor beta chains derived from one specimen sequenced in a study of OX40 agonist ivuxolimab in advanced cancers. The library came from the immunoSEQ multiplex PCR assay. The immuneACCESS repertoire file appears here via TCRdb, limited to in-frame rearrangements. These files lack a portion of the clones; in checked studies, under half of the deficit traces to unresolved V genes, and the cause of the others is not known. The sample contains 65,000 to 80,000 clones, 84% of them found a single time. Of the sample, approximately 2.1% is held by the ten largest clones. This material consisted of CD4+ or CD8+ T cells sorted from blood, taken in a trial of the OX40 agonist ivuxolimab. The source is an adult with an advanced solid tumor such as melanoma, head and neck, liver or kidney cancer.

V usage is TRBV6-5 and J usage is TRBJ1-3; D call uncertain. Trimming pared 2 bases from V and 2 bases from J, leaving 10 bases between. The germline gives CDR1 MNHEY, CDR2 SVGAGI. This CDR3 is built from 15 residues. CDR3 sequence (DNA): TGTGCCAGCAGTTACAGGTTCCCCCCTGGAAACACCATATATTTT. This codes for CASSYRFPPGNTIYF.

CDR3 nucleotides: TGTGCCATCAGTGAGATTAGCAATCAGCCCCAGCATTTT. Protein product: CAISEISNQPQHF. J is TRBJ1-5 and V is TRBV10-3; D is unresolved. Germline CDR1 and CDR2: ENHRY and SYGVKD. The CDR3 covers 13 residues. Trimming took 2 bases from V and 0 from J, leaving 2 bases between them.

This rearrangement joins TRBV6-5 to TRBJ2-7; D gene unclear. There are 14 residues in the CDR3. The V end was cut by 4 bases, the J end by 0 bases, with 10 bases between. CDR1 is MNHEY and CDR2 is SVGAGI in the germline V gene. The CDR3 is CASSLGRSSYEQYF. In nucleotides, the CDR3 is TGTGCCAGCAGTTTAGGCAGGAGCTCCTACGAGCAGTACTTC.

This clone was observed a single time. The chain carries TRBV30 and TRBJ2-7, with D possibly matching TRBD2 (6 bases). Per the germline V gene, CDR1 is GTSNPN and CDR2 is SVGIG (reference sequence). V was trimmed by 0 bases and J by 1 base, leaving 13 bases between them. CDR3 length: 15 amino acids. CDR3 nucleotides: TGTGCCTGGAGTGTAGGGACTCTTAAATCCTACGAGCAGTACTTC. Its protein is CAWSVGTLKSYEQYF.

The chain employs TRBV19 and TRBJ1-3, with unresolved D. This CDR3 is 16 amino acids long. V was shortened by 3 bases and J by 0 bases, with 12 bases between the two germline ends. CDR1 is LNHDA, CDR2 SQIVND, per germline (reference sequence). The CDR3 nucleotides are TGTGCCAGTAGTATCCATACACGAAACTCTGGAAACACCATATATTTT. It yields the protein CASSIHTRNSGNTIYF.

The V and J genes are TRBV15 and TRBJ1-6, with a weak D call TRBD1 (6 bases). Germline assignment: CDR1 LNHNV and CDR2 YYDKDF (reference sequence). Trimming cost V 3 bases and J 7 bases, with 7 bases left between them. This CDR3 is built from 13 residues. The CDR3 sequence: CATSSRGNSPLHF. The CDR3 bases are TGTGCCACCAGCAGCAGGGGAAATTCACCCCTCCACTTT.

This chain uses TRBV25-1 with TRBJ1-2, with D perhaps matching TRBD1 (6 bases). V was trimmed by 3 bases and J by 1 base, leaving 21 bases between them. The CDR3 runs 18 residues. The germline V gene has CDR1 MGHDK and CDR2 SYGVNS. The CDR3 is CASSEGGKRGGLNYGYTF. In nucleotides, the CDR3 is TGTGCCAGCAGTGAGGGGGGGAAAAGGGGGGGCCTTAACTATGGCTACACCTTC.

There are a few counts of this clone. The rearrangement links TRBV18 to TRBJ1-1; D is perhaps TRBD1 (6 bases). Germline lookup yields CDR1 KGHSH and CDR2 LQKENI. CDR3 length: 20 amino acids. V was shortened by 2 bases and J by 1 base, with 26 bases between the two germline ends. CDR3 in amino acids: CASSPSARGTRNRGNTEAFF. The CDR3 DNA follows: TGTGCCAGCTCACCATCGGCCCGGGGGACAAGAAATAGGGGGAACACTGAAGCTTTCTTT.

The chain recombines TRBV2 with TRBJ1-5; D is unclear. V dropped 1 base and J dropped 0 bases, with 7 bases sitting between them. The CDR3 loop spans 15 amino acids. Germline-derived CDR1 and CDR2 are SNHLY and FYNNEI. This chain's CDR3 is CASSEGPPSNQPQHF. Here the CDR3 DNA reads TGTGCCAGCAGTGAAGGACCCCCTAGCAATCAGCCCCAGCATTTT.

This chain joins TRBV6-1 and TRBJ2-5; maybe TRBD2 (6 bases). This CDR3 contains 13 residues. V was clipped by 8 bases and J by 4 bases, with 14 bases between them. Germline values: CDR1 MNHNS, CDR2 SASEGT. The chain's CDR3 is CASAREQGETQYF. The CDR3 bases are TGTGCCAGCGCCCGGGAGCAAGGAGAGACCCAGTACTTC.

This chain joins TRBV5-4 and TRBJ2-5; D may be TRBD1 (6 bases). CDR3 size: 15 residues. The V gene's germline CDR1 is SGHNT and CDR2 YYREEE (reference sequence). V was shortened by 1 base and J by 5 bases, with 15 bases between the two germline ends. In DNA form, the CDR3 reads TGTGCCAGCAGCTTGCCGAGTGGGGGCGGCGAGACCCAGTACTTC. Its protein product is CASSLPSGGGETQYF. The whole variable domain, remainder taken from reference TRBV5-4 and TRBJ2-5, is ETGVTQSPTHLIKTRGQQVTLRCSSQSGHNTVSWYQQALGQGPQFIFQYYREEENGRGNFPPRFSGLQFPNYSSELNVNALELDDSALYLCASSLPSGGGETQYFGPGTRLLVL.

The V gene is TRBV5-6, the J gene TRBJ2-5, with 7 nucleotides matching TRBD1. V was clipped by 1 base and J by 4 bases; unmatched bases: 4. The CDR3 loop spans 14 amino acids. Germline V gene data show CDR1 as SGHDT and CDR2 as YYEEEE. Written as DNA, the CDR3 is TGTGCCAGCAGCTTGACAGGGGTTCGAGAGACCCAGTACTTC. Its translation: CASSLTGVRETQYF.

This chain links TRBV19 with TRBJ2-1; D is perhaps TRBD1 or TRBD2 (5 bases each). V was trimmed by 5 bases and J by 11 bases, leaving 19 bases between them. This CDR3 has 14 residues. Germline values: CDR1 LNHDA, CDR2 SQIVND (reference sequence). The CDR3 protein is CASSPGPPKGKQFF. The CDR3 nucleotides are TGTGCCAGTAGTCCGGGACCCCCGAAGGGTAAGCAGTTCTTC.

V gene TRBV4-1 combines with J gene TRBJ2-3; 9 nucleotides agree with TRBD1. CDR1 is MGHRA and CDR2 is YSYEKL in the germline V gene. The V segment lost 1 base and the J segment 3 bases; nucleotides outside the gene matches: 5. This CDR3 has 16 amino acids. CDR3 residues: CASSQVIGQGTDTQYF. Here the CDR3 DNA reads TGCGCCAGCAGCCAAGTGATAGGACAGGGGACAGATACGCAGTATTTT.

The gene calls are TRBV4-3 and TRBJ1-1; D gene unclear. Germline V gene lookup returns CDR1 LGHNA and CDR2 YSLEER. The CDR3 is made up of 15 amino acids. V gave up 5 bases and J gave up 8 bases, with 21 bases separating them. CDR3 sequence (DNA): TGCGCCAGCAGCTCTTACCTTAACCCGCGGGAAGAAGCTTTCTTT. It yields the protein CASSSYLNPREEAFF.

The chain is built from TRBV5-1 and TRBJ2-7; 9 nucleotides match TRBD1. The CDR3 is 17 residues long. Trimming at V came to 2 bases and at J to 2 bases, leaving 11 bases not matched to a gene. Germline V gene lookup returns CDR1 SGHRS and CDR2 YFSETQ. DNA for the CDR3: TGCGCCAGCAGCTTTGACAGGGGGGAAGGTGCAACCTACGAGCAGTACTTC. Amino acids: CASSFDRGEGATYEQYF.

The V and J genes are TRBV6-4 and TRBJ1-1, with 8 positions matching TRBD1. In germline, CDR1 is MRHNA, CDR2 SNTAGT. CDR3 length: 13 residues. The V gene end was trimmed by 6 bases and the J gene end by 1 base; junction bases not matched to a gene: 1. The CDR3 region is CASRDRANTEAFF. DNA of the CDR3: TGTGCCAGCAGGGACAGGGCGAACACTGAAGCTTTCTTT.

The chain carries TRBV9 and TRBJ2-3; TRBD1 agrees at 12 bases. The germline CDR1 and CDR2 sequences are SGDLS and YYNGEE. Losses at the gene ends were 5 bases for V and 0 bases for J; bases not matched to a gene: 4. The CDR3 totals 16 residues. The CDR3 DNA reads TGTGCCAGCAGTGAGGGACAGGGGGCTAGCACAGATACGCAGTATTTT. Translating it yields CASSEGQGASTDTQYF. Looking up the rest from reference TRBV9 and TRBJ2-3 gives the full variable domain: DSGVTQTPKHLITATGQRVTLRCSPRSGDLSVYWYQQSLDQGLQFLIQYYNGEERAKGNILERFSAQQFPDLHSELNLSSLELGDSALYFCASSEGQGASTDTQYFGPGTRLTVL.

The chain carries TRBV28 and TRBJ2-2; either TRBD1 or TRBD2 may supply D (6 bases each). The V end lost 7 bases, the J end lost 1 base, and 10 bases lay between the germline ends. The CDR3 runs to 14 residues. Germline V gene lookup returns CDR1 MDHEN and CDR2 SYDVKM. CDR3 protein: CASIEGGNTGELFF. CDR3 in DNA: TGTGCCAGCATTGAGGGGGGGAACACCGGGGAGCTGTTTTTT.

This sequence joins TRBV7-2 and TRBJ2-5; D assignment may be TRBD1 or TRBD2 (7 bases each). This CDR3 is 13 amino acids long. Trimming removed 6 bases at V and 7 bases at J, with 15 bases between. Germline lookup yields CDR1 SGHTA and CDR2 FQGNSA. DNA of the CDR3: TGTGCCAGCAGTTTTGACAGGGAGGGGACCCAGTACTTC. Translated, it gives CASSFDREGTQYF.

The chain links TRBV6-6 to TRBJ2-6; D is uncertain. Trimming removed 2 bases from V and 1 base from J, with 6 bases in between. From germline, CDR1 is MNHNY and CDR2 SVGAGI (reference sequence). The length of the CDR3 is 15 residues. The CDR3 is CASSYARSGANVLTF. Written as DNA, the CDR3 is TGTGCCAGCAGTTACGCGCGATCTGGGGCCAACGTCCTGACTTTC.

V usage is TRBV6-6 and J usage is TRBJ1-5; 10 nucleotides match TRBD1. Germline CDR1 and CDR2: MNHNY and SVGAGI (reference sequence). The length of the CDR3 is 15 residues. V was pared by 5 bases and J by 4 bases, with 5 bases of the junction left unmatched. The CDR3 coding sequence is TGTGCCAGCAGTGGACAGGGGGTATGGAATCAGCCCCAGCATTTT. Translating gives CASSGQGVWNQPQHF.

The sample holds one count of this clone. Other DNA sequences in this specimen translate into the identical CDR3. V usage is TRBV5-1 and J usage is TRBJ1-1; D gene ambiguous. V was cut by 1 base and J by 0 bases, with 4 bases left in between. The germline CDR1 and CDR2 sequences are SGHRS and YFSETQ. This CDR3 spans 13 amino acids. The CDR3 nucleotides read TGCGCCAGCAGCTTGAGTATGAACACTGAAGCTTTCTTT. Its translation: CASSLSMNTEAFF.

The chain combines TRBV28 with TRBJ1-6; perhaps TRBD1 as D (6 bases). Germline CDR1 reads MDHEN; CDR2 reads SYDVKM. This CDR3 has 15 residues. V was shortened by 8 bases and J by 7 bases, with 18 bases between the two germline ends. CDR3 sequence reads: CASSPTTGENSPLHF. DNA for the CDR3: TGTGCCAGCTCCCCGACGACAGGTGAGAATTCACCCCTCCACTTT.

The V call is TRBV5-4, the J call TRBJ2-2; D perhaps matches TRBD2 (5 bases). V was trimmed by 4 bases and J by 4 bases, leaving 17 bases between them. This CDR3 is built from 16 residues. The germline V gene has CDR1 SGHNT and CDR2 YYREEE (reference sequence). The CDR3 DNA follows: TGTGCCAGCAGCCCGAAAACTAGGGCGACCACCGGGGAGCTGTTTTTT. Translated, it gives CASSPKTRATTGELFF.

The chain combines TRBV7-2 with TRBJ2-1; a possible D gene is TRBD2 (6 bases). Germline assignment: CDR1 SGHTA and CDR2 FQGNSA. Trimming left V 2 bases short and J 6 bases short, with 11 bases between. The CDR3 sequence is 14 residues long. As DNA, the CDR3 is TGTGCCAGCAGCTTAATTGGAGGGTTCAATGAGCAGTTCTTC. It encodes CASSLIGGFNEQFF. Combining the CDR3 with reference TRBV7-2 and TRBJ2-1 gives the whole variable domain GAGVSQSPSNKVTEKGKDVELRCDPISGHTALYWYRQSLGQGLEFLIYFQGNSAPDKSGLPSDRFSAERTGGSVSTLTIQRTQQEDSAVYLCASSLIGGFNEQFFGPGTRLTVL.